This T cell receptor beta chain was recovered during a study of T-cell memory formation after mild COVID-19 (dated by TCRdb to 2020 to 2022). Regarding the complete study: Most TCR sequence clusters were specific to one of the two donors. In a couple of donors, T-cell clones that expanded and contracted after mild COVID-19 were followed by sequencing TCRalpha and TCRbeta repertoires longitudinally. Two young, previously healthy adult volunteers made up the cohort, one male and one female. On the study overall, not on this receptor specifically: Contracting CD4+ clones appeared mostly in the CM and EM memory subsets, whereas CD8+ clones were enriched in EMRA. Balanced CD4/CD8 phenotypes were observed for clones contracting from day 15 to 85, whereas a bias towards CD4+ was observed for a second wave of clones expanding from day 15 to 37. The study included only two mild cases, and larger cohorts that include severe cases with pre-infection samples were judged to be necessary. Some responding clones were found in pre-infection memory, which suggests that pre-existing cross-reactive memory T cells took part in the SARS-CoV-2 response. SARS-CoV-2 specificity was not confirmed for the second-wave clones peaking on day 37.

Ficoll-Paque density gradient centrifugation was the method used to isolate PBMCs. Concerning this clonotype: Its antigen has not been determined. No much larger clone is present one base from it, and per-base qualities are unavailable.

The listed sequencing device is Illumina NovaSeq 6000. Using 5'RACE with constant-segment primers, TCRalpha and TCRbeta cDNA libraries were constructed, with sample barcodes and unique molecular identifiers added in the process. RNA was extracted from every sample with Trizol reagent. Library amplification was performed in two PCR steps, and a second sample barcode and Illumina TruSeq adapters were introduced in the second step. Sequencing of the libraries was done on an Illumina NovaSeq, producing 2 x 150 bp paired-end reads. Per the original workflow: With migec v1.2.7, reads were demultiplexed and then collapsed into UMI-guided consensus sequences. Using mixcr v2.1.11, the UMI consensuses were aligned to TRA and TRB V and J templates and assembled into clonotypes. Clonotypes were classified as expanded or contracted when called significant by both edgeR and NoisET, with noise models trained on biological replicates. For edgeR calls, a false discovery rate-adjusted p below 0.01 and a log2 fold-change threshold of 1 were applied. As an exploratory analysis of dynamics, max-normalized trajectories of the 1000 most abundant clonotypes were examined by PCA with hierarchical clustering. Separately sequenced CD4+ and CD8+ repertoires were used to assign a CD4 or CD8 phenotype to each responding clone. TCRdb passed the public sequencing reads through fastp at Q25 and MiXCR, retaining productive beta sequences. When rows share a CDR3 protein, they turn into one entry using the most common DNA and genes. The V and J calls come from TCRdb's annotation, not from the publication. The sample data list around 370,000 distinct CDR3 sequences, and 20% to 25% of these were observed just once. The biggest ten clones account for roughly an eighth of the sample.

The sequence was obtained from an adult woman who had mild COVID-19 (a few samples of this study predate the infection). The sample titles of this study are shuffled in the database, so cell type and time point are left out; the donor was told from shared clones. The specimen sequenced was PBMCs or a T cell subset sorted from them (not recorded which).

The CDR3 here reads CASSLVAGGRPIADIQYF. DNA sequence: TGTGCCAGCAGCTTGGTCGCGGGAGGGAGACCAATTGCGGACATTCAGTACTTC. The V gene is TRBV5-5 and the J gene is TRBJ2-4; 9 of the junction bases match TRBD2. From the cysteine up to the phenylalanine, the CDR3 has a length of 18 residues. The CDR3 DNA has 54 bases and is translated from base 1. CDR1 and CDR2 were assigned from the germline V gene (reference sequence) as SGHKS and YYEKEE. The V end gives up 0 bases and the J end 8 bases, leaving 15 bases in the junction not matched to a gene.